This entry concerns a single TCR beta chain. Its antigen is currently unknown. CDR1 and CDR2 from the germline V gene are MNHNY and SVGAGI (reference sequence). This CDR3 spans 16 amino acids. The germline V and J ends were trimmed by 8 bases and 3 bases, with 20 bases remaining between them. This sample is part of a study of shared clonotypes between healthy human individuals. Overall study results and limits: The genetic and exposure-history diversity represented was limited by few donors. Sample collection involved blood only; tissue repertoires are likely different.

Replicate PCRs for unsorted PBMC used around 280 ng DNA (around 29,000 T cell genomes). The assay was immunoSEQ multiplex PCR, and TCRdb's table has in-frame clones only and misses some. The sample lists about 470,000 clones, 79% occurring once. The source material was PBMCs. The rearrangement joins TRBV6-6 to TRBJ1-5; D is unclear. The receptor was derived from a woman in her thirties or forties in good health. Some clones in this sample may be carry-over from other donors' samples. The CDR3 is CASAVNGQVYNQPQHF. The CDR3 nucleotides read TGTGCCAGCGCCGTCAACGGGCAGGTCTACAATCAGCCCCAGCATTTT.